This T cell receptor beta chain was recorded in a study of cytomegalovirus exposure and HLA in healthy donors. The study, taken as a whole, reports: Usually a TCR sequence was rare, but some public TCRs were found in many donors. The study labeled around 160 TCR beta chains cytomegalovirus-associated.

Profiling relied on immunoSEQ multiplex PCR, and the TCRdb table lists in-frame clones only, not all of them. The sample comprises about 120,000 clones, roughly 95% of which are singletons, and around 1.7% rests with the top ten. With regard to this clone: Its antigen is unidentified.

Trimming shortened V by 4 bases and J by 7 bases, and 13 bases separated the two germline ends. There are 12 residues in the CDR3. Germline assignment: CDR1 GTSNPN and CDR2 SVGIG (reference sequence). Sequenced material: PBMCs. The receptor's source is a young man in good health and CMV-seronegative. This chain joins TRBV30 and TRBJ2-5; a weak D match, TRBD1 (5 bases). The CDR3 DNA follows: TGTGCCTGGACCTTTGACCAGGGGACCCAGTACTTC. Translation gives CAWTFDQGTQYF. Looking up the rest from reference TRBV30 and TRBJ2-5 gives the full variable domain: SQTIHQWPATLVQPVGSPLSLECTVEGTSNPNLYWYRQAAGRGLQLLFYSVGIGQISSEVPQNLSASRPQDRQFILSSKKLLLSDSGFYLCAWTFDQGTQYFGPGTRLLVL.